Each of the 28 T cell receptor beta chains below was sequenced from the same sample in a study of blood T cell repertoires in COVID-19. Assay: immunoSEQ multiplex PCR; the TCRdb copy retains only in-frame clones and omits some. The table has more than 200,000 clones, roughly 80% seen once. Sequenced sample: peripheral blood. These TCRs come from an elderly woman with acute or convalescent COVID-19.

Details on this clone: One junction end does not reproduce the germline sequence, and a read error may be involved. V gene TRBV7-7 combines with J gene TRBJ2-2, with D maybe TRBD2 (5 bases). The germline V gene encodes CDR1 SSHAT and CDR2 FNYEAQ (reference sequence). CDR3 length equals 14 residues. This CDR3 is CASSLDGGTGELFF. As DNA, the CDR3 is TGTGCTAGCAGCTTAGATGGAGGTACCGGGGAGCTGTTTTTT.

CDR3 sequence: CASSQEGHLEAFF. In nucleotides, the CDR3 is TGTGCCAGCAGCCAAGAGGGGCACCTTGAAGCTTTCTTT. The J gene is TRBJ1-1, the V gene TRBV3-1 (or the pseudogene TRBV3-2), with D perhaps TRBD1 (5 bases). V was cut by 0 bases and J by 7 bases, with 9 bases left in between. This CDR3 spans 13 amino acids. From germline, CDR1 is LGHDT and CDR2 YNNKEL (reference sequence).

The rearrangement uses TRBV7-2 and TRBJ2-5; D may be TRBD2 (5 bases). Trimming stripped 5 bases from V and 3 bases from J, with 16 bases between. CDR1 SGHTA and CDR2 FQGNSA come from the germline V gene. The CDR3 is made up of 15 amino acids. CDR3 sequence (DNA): TGTGCCAGCAGCCTCCGATTGGACGGGGAAGAGACCCAGTACTTC. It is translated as CASSLRLDGEETQYF.

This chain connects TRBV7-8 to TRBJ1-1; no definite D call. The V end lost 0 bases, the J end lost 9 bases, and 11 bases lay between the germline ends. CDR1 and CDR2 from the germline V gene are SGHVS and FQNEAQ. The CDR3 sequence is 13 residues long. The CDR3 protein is CASSLAESGKAFF. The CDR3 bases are TGTGCCAGCAGCTTAGCCGAATCCGGGAAAGCTTTCTTT.

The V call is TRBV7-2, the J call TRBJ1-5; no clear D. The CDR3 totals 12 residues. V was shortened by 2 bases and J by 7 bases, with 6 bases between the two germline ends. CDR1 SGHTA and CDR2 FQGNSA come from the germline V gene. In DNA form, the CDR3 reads TGTGCCAGCAGCTTATACGAGCAGCCCCAGCATTTT. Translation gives CASSLYEQPQHF.

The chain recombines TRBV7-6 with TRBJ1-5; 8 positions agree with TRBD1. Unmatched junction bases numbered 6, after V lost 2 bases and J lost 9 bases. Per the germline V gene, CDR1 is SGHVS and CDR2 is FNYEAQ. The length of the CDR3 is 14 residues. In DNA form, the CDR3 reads TGTGCCAGCAGCTTAAGGGACAGGACCGGGCCCCAGCATTTT. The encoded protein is CASSLRDRTGPQHF.

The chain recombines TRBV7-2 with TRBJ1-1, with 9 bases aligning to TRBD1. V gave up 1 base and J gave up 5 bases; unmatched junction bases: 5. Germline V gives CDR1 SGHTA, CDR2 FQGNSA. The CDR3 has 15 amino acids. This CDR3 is CASSLGGQGLTEAFF. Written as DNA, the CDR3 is TGTGCCAGCAGCTTAGGGGGACAGGGATTGACTGAAGCTTTCTTT.

In nucleotides, the CDR3 is TGTGCCAGCAGCCCTGGGACAGGGGGAGGATGGGAGCAGTACTTC. It is translated as CASSPGTGGGWEQYF. The chain links TRBV13 to TRBJ2-7, with 11 bases matching TRBD1. V shed 5 bases, J shed 7 bases, and the junction held 10 bases outside the gene matches. There are 15 residues in the CDR3. Looked up from germline, CDR1 is PRHDT and CDR2 is FYEKMQ (reference sequence).

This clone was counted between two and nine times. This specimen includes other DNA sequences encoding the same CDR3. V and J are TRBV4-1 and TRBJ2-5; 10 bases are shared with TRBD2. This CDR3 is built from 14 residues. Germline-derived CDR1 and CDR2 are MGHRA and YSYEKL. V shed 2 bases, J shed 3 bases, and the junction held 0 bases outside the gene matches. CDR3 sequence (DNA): TGCGCCAGCAGCCAAACTAGCGGGGAAGAGACCCAGTACTTC. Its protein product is CASSQTSGEETQYF.

This chain's CDR3 is CASLDRVSDTQYF. The CDR3 DNA reads TGTGCCAGCCTGGACAGGGTGTCAGATACGCAGTATTTT. V is TRBV6-6 and J is TRBJ2-3; 8 bases line up with TRBD1. After removal of 8 bases from V and 4 bases from J, the junction contained 5 bases not matched to a gene. Per germline, CDR1 MNHNY and CDR2 SVGAGI (reference sequence). This CDR3 comprises 13 residues.

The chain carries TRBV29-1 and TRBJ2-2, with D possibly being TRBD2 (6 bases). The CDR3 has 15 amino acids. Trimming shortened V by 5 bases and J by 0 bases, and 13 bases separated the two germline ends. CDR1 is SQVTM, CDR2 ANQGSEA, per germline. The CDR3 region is CSVHHSGANTGELFF. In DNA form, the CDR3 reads TGCAGCGTTCATCATAGCGGTGCGAACACCGGGGAGCTGTTTTTT.

CDR3 sequence (DNA): TGTGCCTGGAGTGTACGACAGCCAAATCAGCCCCAGCATTTT. It yields the protein CAWSVRQPNQPQHF. The chain employs TRBV30 and TRBJ1-5; TRBD1 is a possible D gene (5 bases). The CDR3 totals 14 residues. CDR1 is GTSNPN and CDR2 is SVGIG in the germline V gene (reference sequence). V lost 0 bases and J 4 bases, leaving 10 bases between the germline ends.

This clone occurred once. CDR3 coding DNA: TGTGCCAGCAGTTACACAGGGAGCTCCTATAATTCACCCCTCCACTTT. Amino acid sequence: CASSYTGSSYNSPLHF. The chain links TRBV6-6 to TRBJ1-6, with D tentatively TRBD1 (6 bases). V was trimmed by 2 bases and J by 0 bases, leaving 8 bases between them. The CDR3 consists of 16 residues. Germline CDR1 and CDR2: MNHNY and SVGAGI (reference sequence).

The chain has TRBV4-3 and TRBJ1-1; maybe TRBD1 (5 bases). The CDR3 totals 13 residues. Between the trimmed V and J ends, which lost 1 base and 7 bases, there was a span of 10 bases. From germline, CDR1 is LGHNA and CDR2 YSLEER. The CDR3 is CASSQGGGFEAFF. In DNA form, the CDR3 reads TGCGCCAGCAGCCAAGGGGGGGGTTTTGAAGCTTTCTTT.

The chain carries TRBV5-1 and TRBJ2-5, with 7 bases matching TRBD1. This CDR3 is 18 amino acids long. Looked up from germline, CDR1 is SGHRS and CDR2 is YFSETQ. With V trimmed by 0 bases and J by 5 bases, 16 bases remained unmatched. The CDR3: CASSLAPGTAAPVETQYF. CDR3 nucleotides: TGCGCCAGCAGCTTGGCCCCCGGGACAGCAGCCCCGGTGGAGACCCAGTACTTC.

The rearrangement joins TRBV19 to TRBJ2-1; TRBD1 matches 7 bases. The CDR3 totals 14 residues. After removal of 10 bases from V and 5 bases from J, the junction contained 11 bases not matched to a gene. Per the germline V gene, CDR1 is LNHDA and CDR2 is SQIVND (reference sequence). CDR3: CAKGQTQTNNEQFF. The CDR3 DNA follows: TGTGCCAAGGGACAGACCCAAACAAACAATGAGCAGTTCTTC.

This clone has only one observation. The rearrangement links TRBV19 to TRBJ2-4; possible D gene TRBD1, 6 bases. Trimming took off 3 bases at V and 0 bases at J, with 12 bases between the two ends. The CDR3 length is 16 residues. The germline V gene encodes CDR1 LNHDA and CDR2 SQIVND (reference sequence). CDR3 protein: CASSILTGQAKNIQYF. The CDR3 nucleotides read TGTGCCAGTAGTATCTTGACAGGCCAAGCCAAAAACATTCAGTACTTC.

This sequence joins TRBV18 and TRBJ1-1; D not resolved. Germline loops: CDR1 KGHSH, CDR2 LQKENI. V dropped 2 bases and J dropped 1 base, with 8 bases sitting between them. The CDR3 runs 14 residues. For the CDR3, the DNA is TGTGCCAGCTCACCAGAGGGTTCGAACACTGAAGCTTTCTTT. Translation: CASSPEGSNTEAFF.

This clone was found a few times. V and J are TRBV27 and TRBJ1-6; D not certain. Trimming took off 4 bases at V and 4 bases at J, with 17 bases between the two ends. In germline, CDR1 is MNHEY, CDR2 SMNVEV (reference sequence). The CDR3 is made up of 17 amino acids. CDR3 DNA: TGTGCCAGCAGTTCCCTCGTGTGGCAAGTTTATAATTCACCCCTCCACTTT. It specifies CASSSLVWQVYNSPLHF.

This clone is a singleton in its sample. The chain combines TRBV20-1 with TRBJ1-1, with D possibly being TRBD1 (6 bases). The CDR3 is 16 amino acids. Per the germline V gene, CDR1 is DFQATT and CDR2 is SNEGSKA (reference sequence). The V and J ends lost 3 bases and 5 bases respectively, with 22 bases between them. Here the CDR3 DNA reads TGCAGTGCTAGTAGGCCCGTCGTTTCAGGGGTAACTGAAGCTTTCTTT. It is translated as CSASRPVVSGVTEAFF.

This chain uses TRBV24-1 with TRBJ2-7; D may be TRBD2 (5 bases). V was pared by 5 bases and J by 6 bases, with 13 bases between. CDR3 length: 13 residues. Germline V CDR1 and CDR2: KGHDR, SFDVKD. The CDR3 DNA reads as TGTGCCACCAGTGCGGCAGGCACTAGCGAGCAGTACTTC. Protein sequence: CATSAAGTSEQYF.

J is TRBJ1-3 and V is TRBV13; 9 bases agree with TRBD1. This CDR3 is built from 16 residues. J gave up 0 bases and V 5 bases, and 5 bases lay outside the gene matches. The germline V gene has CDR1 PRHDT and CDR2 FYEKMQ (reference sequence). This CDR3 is CASSPGQGYSGNTIYF. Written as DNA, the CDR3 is TGTGCCAGCAGCCCAGGACAGGGGTACTCTGGAAACACCATATATTTT.

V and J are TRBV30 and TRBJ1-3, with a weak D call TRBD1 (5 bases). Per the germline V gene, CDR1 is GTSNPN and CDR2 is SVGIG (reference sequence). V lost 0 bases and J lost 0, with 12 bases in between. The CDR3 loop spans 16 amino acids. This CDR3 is CAWSVGAEFSGNTIYF. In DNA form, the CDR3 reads TGTGCCTGGAGTGTTGGGGCAGAATTCTCTGGAAACACCATATATTTT.

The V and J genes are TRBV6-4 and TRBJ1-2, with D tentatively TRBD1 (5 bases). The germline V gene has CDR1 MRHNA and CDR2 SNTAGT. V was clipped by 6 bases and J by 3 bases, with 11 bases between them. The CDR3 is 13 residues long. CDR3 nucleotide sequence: TGTGCCAGCAGGAAAGACAGCTACTATGGCTACACCTTC. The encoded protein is CASRKDSYYGYTF.

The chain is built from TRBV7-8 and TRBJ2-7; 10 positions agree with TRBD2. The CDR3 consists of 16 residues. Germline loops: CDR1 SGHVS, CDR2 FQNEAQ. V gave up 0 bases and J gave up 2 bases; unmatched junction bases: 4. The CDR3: CASSLALAGVPYEQYF. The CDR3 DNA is TGTGCCAGCAGCTTAGCGCTAGCGGGAGTCCCCTACGAGCAGTACTTC.

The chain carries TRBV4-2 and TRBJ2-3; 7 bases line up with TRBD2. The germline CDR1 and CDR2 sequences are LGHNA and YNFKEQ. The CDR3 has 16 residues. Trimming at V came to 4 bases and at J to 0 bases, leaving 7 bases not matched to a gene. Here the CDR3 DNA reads TGTGCCAGCAGCCGAGACCGGGGGGTTAGCACAGATACGCAGTATTTT. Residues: CASSRDRGVSTDTQYF.

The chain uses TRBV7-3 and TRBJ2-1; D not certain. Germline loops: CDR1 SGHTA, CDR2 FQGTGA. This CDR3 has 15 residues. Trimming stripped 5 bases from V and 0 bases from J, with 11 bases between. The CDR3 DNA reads TGTGCCAGCAGCGCCCAGGTGAGCTCCTACAATGAGCAGTTCTTC. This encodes CASSAQVSSYNEQFF.

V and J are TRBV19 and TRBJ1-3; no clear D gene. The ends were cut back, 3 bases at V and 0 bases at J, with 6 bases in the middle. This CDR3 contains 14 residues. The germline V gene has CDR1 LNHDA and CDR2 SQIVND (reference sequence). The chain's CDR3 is CASSIRSSGNTIYF. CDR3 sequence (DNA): TGTGCCAGTAGTATTAGGAGCTCTGGAAACACCATATATTTT.